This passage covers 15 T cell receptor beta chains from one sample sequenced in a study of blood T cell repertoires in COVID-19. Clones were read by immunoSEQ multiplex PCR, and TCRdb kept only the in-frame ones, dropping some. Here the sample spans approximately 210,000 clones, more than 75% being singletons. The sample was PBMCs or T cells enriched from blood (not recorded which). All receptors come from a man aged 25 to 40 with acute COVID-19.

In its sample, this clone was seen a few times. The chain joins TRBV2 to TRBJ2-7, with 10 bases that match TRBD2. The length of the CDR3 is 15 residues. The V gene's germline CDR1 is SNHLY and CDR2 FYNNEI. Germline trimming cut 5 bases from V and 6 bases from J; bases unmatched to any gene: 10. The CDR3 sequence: CASSPPGLASGEQYF. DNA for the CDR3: TGTGCCAGCAGTCCCCCGGGACTAGCGTCGGGCGAGCAGTACTTC. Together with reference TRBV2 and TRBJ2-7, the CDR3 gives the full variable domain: EPEVTQTPSHQVTQMGQEVILRCVPISNHLYFYWYRQILGQKVEFLVSFYNNEISEKSEIFDDQFSVERPDGSNFTLKIRSTKLEDSAMYFCASSPPGLASGEQYFGPGTRLTVT.

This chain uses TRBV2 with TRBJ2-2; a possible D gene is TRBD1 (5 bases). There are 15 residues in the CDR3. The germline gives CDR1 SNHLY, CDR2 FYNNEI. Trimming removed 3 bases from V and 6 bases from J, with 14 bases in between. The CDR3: CASSDQGNKAGELFF. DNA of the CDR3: TGTGCCAGCAGTGACCAGGGAAATAAGGCCGGGGAGCTGTTTTTT.

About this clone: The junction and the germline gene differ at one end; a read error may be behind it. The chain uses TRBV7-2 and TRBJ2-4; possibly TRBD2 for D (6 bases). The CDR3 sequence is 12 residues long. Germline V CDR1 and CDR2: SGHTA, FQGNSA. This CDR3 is CASSFSGVTNHF. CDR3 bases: TGTGCCAGCAGCTTTTCGGGGGTGACGAACCACTTC.

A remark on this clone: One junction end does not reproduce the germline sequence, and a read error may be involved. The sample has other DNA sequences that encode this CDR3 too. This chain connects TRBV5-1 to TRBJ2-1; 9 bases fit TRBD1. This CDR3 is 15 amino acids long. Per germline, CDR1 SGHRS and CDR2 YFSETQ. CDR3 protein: CASSLEQGAGNEQFF. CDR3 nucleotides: TGTGCCAGCAGCTTGGAACAGGGGGCTGGCAATGAGCAGTTCTTC.

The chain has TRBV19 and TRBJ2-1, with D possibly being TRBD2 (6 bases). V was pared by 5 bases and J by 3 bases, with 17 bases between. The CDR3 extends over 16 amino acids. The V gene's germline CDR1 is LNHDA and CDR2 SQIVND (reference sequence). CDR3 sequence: CASSPNAGGVYNEQFF. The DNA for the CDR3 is TGTGCCAGTAGTCCGAATGCGGGCGGGGTCTACAATGAGCAGTTCTTC.

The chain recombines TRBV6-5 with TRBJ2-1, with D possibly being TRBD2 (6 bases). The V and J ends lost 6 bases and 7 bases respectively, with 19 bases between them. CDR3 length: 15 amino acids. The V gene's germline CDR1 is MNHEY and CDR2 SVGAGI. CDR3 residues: CASSPKEGLWNEQFF. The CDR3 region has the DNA TGTGCCAGCAGCCCCAAGGAGGGGTTATGGAATGAGCAGTTCTTC.

The CDR3 protein is CASSLAGTANTEAFF. In DNA form, the CDR3 reads TGCGCCAGCAGCTTGGCTGGGACAGCGAACACTGAAGCTTTCTTT. The chain links TRBV5-1 to TRBJ1-1; 7 bases match TRBD1. V trimming: 0 bases; J trimming: 1 base; junction bases outside the gene matches: 3. CDR3 length equals 15 residues. Per germline, CDR1 SGHRS and CDR2 YFSETQ.

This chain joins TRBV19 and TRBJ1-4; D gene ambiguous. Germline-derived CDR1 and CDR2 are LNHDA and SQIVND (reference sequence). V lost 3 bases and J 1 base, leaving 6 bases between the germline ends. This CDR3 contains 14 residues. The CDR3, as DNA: TGTGCCAGTAGTATCCAGGAAACTAATGAAAAACTGTTTTTT. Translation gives CASSIQETNEKLFF.

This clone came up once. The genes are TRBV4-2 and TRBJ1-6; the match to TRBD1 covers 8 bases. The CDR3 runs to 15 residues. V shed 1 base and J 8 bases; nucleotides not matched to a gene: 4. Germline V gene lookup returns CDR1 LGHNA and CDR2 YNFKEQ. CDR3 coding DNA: TGTGCCAGCAGCCAAGTTGGGACAGGCGATTCACCCCTCCACTTT. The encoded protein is CASSQVGTGDSPLHF.

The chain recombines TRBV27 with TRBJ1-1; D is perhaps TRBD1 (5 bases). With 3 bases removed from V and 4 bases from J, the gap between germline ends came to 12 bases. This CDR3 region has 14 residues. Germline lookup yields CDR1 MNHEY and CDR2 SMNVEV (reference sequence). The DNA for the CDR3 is TGTGCCAGCAGTTTGCAGGGCTTGGGCACTGAAGCTTTCTTT. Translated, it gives CASSLQGLGTEAFF.

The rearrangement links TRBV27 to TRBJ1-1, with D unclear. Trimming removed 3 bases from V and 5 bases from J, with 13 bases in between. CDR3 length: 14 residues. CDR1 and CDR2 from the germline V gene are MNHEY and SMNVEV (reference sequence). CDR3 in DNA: TGTGCCAGCAGTTTGGCCCGAGGTGGGACTGAAGCTTTCTTT. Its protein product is CASSLARGGTEAFF.

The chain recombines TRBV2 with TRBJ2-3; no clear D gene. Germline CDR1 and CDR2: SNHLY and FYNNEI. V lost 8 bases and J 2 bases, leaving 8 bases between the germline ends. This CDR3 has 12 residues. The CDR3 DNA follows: TGTGCCAGCCTTCCTATCACAGATACGCAGTATTTT. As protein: CASLPITDTQYF.

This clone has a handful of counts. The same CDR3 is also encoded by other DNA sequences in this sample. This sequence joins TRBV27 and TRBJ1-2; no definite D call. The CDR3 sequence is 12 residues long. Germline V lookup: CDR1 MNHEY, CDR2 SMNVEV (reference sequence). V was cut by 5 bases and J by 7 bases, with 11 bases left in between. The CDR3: CASSPGVGGYTF. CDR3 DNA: TGTGCCAGCAGTCCCGGGGTCGGTGGCTACACCTTC.

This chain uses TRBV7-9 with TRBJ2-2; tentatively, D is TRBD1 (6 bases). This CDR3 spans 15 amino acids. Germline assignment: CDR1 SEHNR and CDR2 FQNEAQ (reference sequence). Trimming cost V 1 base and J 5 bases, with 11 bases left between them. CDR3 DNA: TGTGCCAGCAGCTTAGGGGGGCCGCGGACCGGGGAGCTGTTTTTT. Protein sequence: CASSLGGPRTGELFF.

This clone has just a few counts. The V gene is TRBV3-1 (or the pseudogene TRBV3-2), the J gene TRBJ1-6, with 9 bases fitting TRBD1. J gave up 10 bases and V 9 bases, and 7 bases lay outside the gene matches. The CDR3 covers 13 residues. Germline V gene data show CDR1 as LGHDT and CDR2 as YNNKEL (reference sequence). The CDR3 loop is CARQGQGNSPLHF. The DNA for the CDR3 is TGTGCCAGGCAGGGACAGGGAAACTCACCCCTCCACTTT.